This T cell receptor beta chain was recovered during a study of early T cells in non-severe SARS-CoV-2 infection listed by TCRdb under 2021. For context, the study as a whole: Because TCR sequencing relied on bulk RNA taken from unsorted whole blood, pairing of alpha and beta chains was not possible. The full study reports these points: VDJdb matching was skewed toward anti-spike CD8 responses and likely underestimated virus-specific expansions by missing private and CD4 specificities.

Many counts were recorded for this clonotype. Its cognate antigen has yet to be identified. No base quality values were provided; no much bigger clone lies one nucleotide off. The study was a case-control design nested within a healthcare worker cohort in London, UK, with weekly nasopharyngeal swab PCR tests and blood sampling. Between 23 and 31 March 2020, the week of the UK lockdown, healthcare workers were enrolled and then followed up weekly for as long as 16 weeks. Library method: 5' RACE. Sequencing was carried out with a NextSeq 500. The TCR library protocol attached unique molecular identifiers to individual cDNA molecules to correct for sequencing error and PCR bias. TCR alpha and beta chains were both sequenced, and the abundances of alpha and beta sequences in each sample were closely correlated with each other. As for how the authors treated the data: Decombinator V4 was used to perform V gene, J gene and CDR3 annotation of TCR sequences. Expanded TCRs were defined as changing significantly between any two time points under a Poisson model with p below 0.0001. Abundances of TCRs were expressed as counts per million after normalisation to the total number of TCRs sequenced in each sample. MAIT TCRs were defined by TRAV1-2 paired with TRAJ12, TRAJ20 or TRAJ33, and iNKT TCRs by TRAV10 paired with TRAJ18. VDJdb, accessed 1 November 2021, was searched for CMV, EBV and SARS-CoV-2 annotated TCRs, excluding TCRs annotated for multiple antigens. In TCRdb, the public reads were trimmed at Q25 with fastp and aligned with MiXCR, with productive beta chains retained. Here each entry gathers all rows of one CDR3 protein and keeps the most common genes and DNA. It is TCRdb's table, rather than the study itself, that gives the V and J calls and clone size. For this sample there are 25,000 to 30,000 distinct CDR3 sequences; around 5% appear just once. Approximately 5.8% of the sample is in the top ten clones.

The germline V gene sets CDR1 to SNHLY and CDR2 to FYNNEI. V has 6 bases trimmed and J has 2 bases trimmed; junction bases matching no gene number 8. The CDR3, from cysteine to phenylalanine, totals 16 residues. Only CDR3 DNA is held: 48 bases, read in frame from base 1. The chain uses TRBV2 and TRBJ2-2; TRBD2 fits 8 bases in the junction. The sequence was obtained from an adult who was a healthcare worker with PCR-confirmed SARS-CoV-2 infection or an uninfected control (not recorded which). Sequenced: whole blood. The sequence in DNA is TGTGCCAGCAGCGAGGCGGGACTAGAAAACACCGGGGAGCTGTTTTTT. This codes for CASSEAGLENTGELFF.